Presented here are 27 T cell receptor beta chains from one specimen sequenced in a study of cytomegalovirus exposure and HLA in healthy donors. Libraries were prepared by immunoSEQ multiplex PCR; TCRdb keeps only in-frame clonotypes and omits some of them. The sample has around 150,000 clones, 85% seen once; the top ten hold around 2.4%. The sequenced sample was PBMCs. These receptors were taken from a man aged 25 to 45 in good health and CMV-seropositive.

The chain employs TRBV6-5 and TRBJ1-2; D may be TRBD1 (5 bases). CDR1 MNHEY and CDR2 SVGAGI come from the germline V gene. CDR3 length: 14 amino acids. Trimming removed 2 bases from V and 2 bases from J, with 9 bases in between. CDR3 sequence reads: CASSYTRQNYGYTF. In DNA form, the CDR3 reads TGTGCCAGCAGTTACACCCGACAGAACTATGGCTACACCTTC.

J is TRBJ2-2 and V is TRBV5-1; 9 positions agree with TRBD2. Trimming took 5 bases from V and 7 from J; bases not matched to a gene: 6. Germline CDR1 and CDR2: SGHRS and YFSETQ. CDR3 length: 14 residues. The CDR3 reads CASRTGTSYGELFF. CDR3 DNA: TGCGCCAGCAGAACCGGGACTAGCTACGGGGAGCTGTTTTTT.

The chain couples TRBV11-3 to TRBJ2-1; 10 positions agree with TRBD1. Germline values: CDR1 SGHNT, CDR2 YENEEA. V trimming: 5 bases; J trimming: 8 bases; junction bases outside the gene matches: 9. This CDR3 contains 15 residues. CDR3 nucleotides: TGTGCCAGCAGCCTTCGGACAGGGGGGAACGATGAGCAGTTCTTC. Translated, it gives CASSLRTGGNDEQFF.

The V gene is TRBV5-6, the J gene TRBJ1-1; possibly TRBD1 for D (5 bases). V lost 0 bases and J lost 1, with 10 bases in between. Per the germline V gene, CDR1 is SGHDT and CDR2 is YYEEEE. The CDR3 has 15 amino acids. Written as DNA, the CDR3 is TGTGCCAGCAGCTTGGCCTCGGGGGGGAACACTGAAGCTTTCTTT. Its protein product is CASSLASGGNTEAFF.

The gene calls are TRBV6-1 and TRBJ2-7; D may be TRBD2 (6 bases). CDR1 MNHNS and CDR2 SASEGT come from the germline V gene. The CDR3 consists of 15 residues. V shed 2 bases and J shed 5 bases, with 16 bases lying between them. CDR3 sequence reads: CASSEPGGLFDEQYF. CDR3 bases: TGTGCCAGCAGTGAACCCGGGGGTCTCTTCGACGAGCAGTACTTC.

J is TRBJ1-4 and V is TRBV6-5; D gene unclear. Germline V gives CDR1 MNHEY, CDR2 SVGAGI. V gave up 0 bases and J gave up 4 bases, with 9 bases separating them. The CDR3 has 15 residues. The CDR3 coding sequence is TGTGCCAGCAGTTACTCGAGAGTCTATAATGAAAAACTGTTTTTT. Its translation is CASSYSRVYNEKLFF.

The chain combines TRBV6-4 with TRBJ1-1, with D hard to call. The CDR3 length is 16 residues. The germline V and J ends were trimmed by 0 bases and 3 bases, with 14 bases remaining between them. The germline CDR1 and CDR2 sequences are MRHNA and SNTAGT. The CDR3 DNA sequence: TGTGCCAGCAGTGACTCGAGGCGGGATTGGGACACTGAAGCTTTCTTT. This sequence encodes CASSDSRRDWDTEAFF.

The CDR3 sequence is CASSAKSSSYNSPLHF. The CDR3 bases are TGTGCCAGCAGCGCCAAAAGTAGCTCCTATAATTCACCCCTCCACTTT. The chain combines TRBV9 with TRBJ1-6; no reliable D call. V was cut by 3 bases and J by 0 bases, with 10 bases left in between. The CDR3 loop spans 16 amino acids. Germline V gene lookup returns CDR1 SGDLS and CDR2 YYNGEE.

The chain links TRBV6-5 to TRBJ2-5; 7 positions agree with TRBD1. J was trimmed by 1 base and V by 7 bases; bases with no gene match: 9. This CDR3 has 15 amino acids. Per germline, CDR1 MNHEY and CDR2 SVGAGI. This CDR3 reads CASIDIQGLQETQYF. The CDR3 bases are TGTGCCAGCATTGATATACAGGGGCTCCAAGAGACCCAGTACTTC.

This sequence joins TRBV7-3 and TRBJ2-5; TRBD1 matches 7 bases. CDR3 size: 15 residues. Germline CDR1 is SGHTA and CDR2 is FQGTGA. The trim removed 5 bases at V and 5 bases at J, leaving 11 bases unmatched. CDR3 DNA sequence: TGTGCCAGCAGCCAATTGACAGGGAAGCAGGAGACCCAGTACTTC. It is translated as CASSQLTGKQETQYF.

The chain's CDR3 is CSVQGAPDTEAFF. The CDR3 DNA is TGCAGCGTGCAGGGGGCGCCGGACACTGAAGCTTTCTTT. The V call is TRBV29-1, the J call TRBJ1-1, with 8 positions matching TRBD1. The CDR3 extends over 13 amino acids. Looked up from germline, CDR1 is SQVTM and CDR2 is ANQGSEA. V gave up 6 bases and J gave up 3 bases; unmatched junction bases: 6.

The J gene is TRBJ1-2, the V gene TRBV7-9; D perhaps matches TRBD1 (6 bases). CDR3 length: 12 amino acids. Trimming removed 5 bases at V and 6 bases at J, with 10 bases between. Germline V lookup: CDR1 SEHNR, CDR2 FQNEAQ (reference sequence). The CDR3 DNA sequence: TGTGCCAGCAGCGGACAGTTCAATGGCTACACCTTC. Translation gives CASSGQFNGYTF.

The rearrangement links TRBV6-5 to TRBJ2-7; perhaps TRBD1 as D (6 bases). With 5 bases removed from V and 2 bases from J, the gap between germline ends came to 16 bases. The CDR3 runs 15 residues. Germline-derived CDR1 and CDR2 are MNHEY and SVGAGI. Written as DNA, the CDR3 is TGTGCCAGCAGTCCCGGTGCCAGGGGCACCTACGAGCAGTACTTC. Translated: CASSPGARGTYEQYF.

This clone was seen a few times. J is TRBJ2-7 and V is TRBV7-9; D perhaps matches TRBD1 (7 bases). CDR1 and CDR2 (germline): SEHNR, FQNEAQ (reference sequence). The CDR3 is made up of 15 amino acids. V gave up 5 bases and J gave up 4 bases, with 18 bases separating them. The CDR3, as DNA: TGTGCCAGCAGCGCAAGGGCGGGACAGATATACGAGCAGTACTTC. This translates into CASSARAGQIYEQYF.

The chain uses TRBV19 and TRBJ2-5, with a tentative D call TRBD1 (5 bases). Germline CDR1 is LNHDA and CDR2 is SQIVND (reference sequence). The CDR3 loop spans 15 amino acids. Trimming took 2 bases from V and 3 from J, leaving 13 bases between them. DNA for the CDR3: TGTGCCAGTAGTATACTTTCGGCAGGGAAAGAGACCCAGTACTTC. Its translation: CASSILSAGKETQYF.

V gene TRBV6-5 combines with J gene TRBJ2-3; D may be TRBD2 (5 bases). Germline V gives CDR1 MNHEY, CDR2 SVGAGI. Trimming cost V 10 bases and J 1 base, with 9 bases left between them. The CDR3 totals 12 residues. Written as DNA, the CDR3 is TGTGCCACGTCCGGGGGCACAGATACGCAGTATTTT. Translated: CATSGGTDTQYF.

This chain connects TRBV23-1 to TRBJ1-5; unclear D gene. TRBV23-1 is placed among ORFs of uncertain function. The CDR3 consists of 13 residues. The V end lost 3 bases, the J end lost 2 bases, and 5 bases lay between the germline ends. The CDR3 nucleotides read TGCGCCAGCAGTCATCCGGGCAATCAGCCCCAGCATTTT. This codes for CASSHPGNQPQHF.

The chain is built from TRBV13 and TRBJ2-1; D is perhaps TRBD2 (6 bases). V was cut by 3 bases and J by 8 bases, with 11 bases left in between. Germline values: CDR1 PRHDT, CDR2 FYEKMQ (reference sequence). The CDR3 totals 13 residues. The CDR3 region has the DNA TGTGCCAGCAGCTTTAATCCGGGGGATGAGCAGTTCTTC. Protein product: CASSFNPGDEQFF.

The chain couples TRBV5-8 to TRBJ1-1; possibly TRBD1 for D (5 bases). Trimming removed 4 bases at V and 0 bases at J, with 7 bases between. The CDR3 sequence is 13 residues long. Germline V lookup: CDR1 SGHTS, CDR2 YDEGEE. The CDR3 is CASSPDMNTEAFF. DNA for the CDR3: TGTGCCAGCAGCCCGGACATGAACACTGAAGCTTTCTTT.

V is TRBV6-5 and J is TRBJ1-2; 8 bases line up with TRBD1. V trimming: 2 bases; J trimming: 11 bases; junction bases outside the gene matches: 13. The CDR3 contains 15 residues. Germline CDR1 reads MNHEY; CDR2 reads SVGAGI. CDR3 in amino acids: CASSYQGQGSGGYTF. DNA for the CDR3: TGTGCCAGCAGTTACCAAGGACAGGGCTCAGGAGGGTACACCTTC.

V usage is TRBV30 and J usage is TRBJ1-3; TRBD1 is a possible D gene (5 bases). The length of the CDR3 is 13 residues. Germline CDR1 and CDR2: GTSNPN and SVGIG (reference sequence). CDR3 sequence reads: CGMLTVSGNTIYF. The CDR3 nucleotides are TGTGGCATGCTGACAGTCTCTGGAAACACCATATATTTT.

V is TRBV7-2 and J is TRBJ2-1; D may be TRBD1 (6 bases). Trimming stripped 4 bases from V and 6 bases from J, with 13 bases between. Per germline, CDR1 SGHTA and CDR2 FQGNSA. CDR3 length: 14 amino acids. The CDR3 loop reads CASSWDTYPNEQFF. The CDR3 coding sequence is TGTGCCAGCAGCTGGGACACCTACCCCAATGAGCAGTTCTTC.

The J gene is TRBJ1-1, the V gene TRBV4-3; 12 nucleotides line up with TRBD1. The length of the CDR3 is 16 residues. With V trimmed by 3 bases and J by 3 bases, 5 bases remained unmatched. Germline-derived CDR1 and CDR2 are LGHNA and YSLEER. In DNA, the CDR3 is TGCGCCAGCAGCCAGGGACAGGGGGCTGCGGACACTGAAGCTTTCTTT. This encodes CASSQGQGAADTEAFF.

This rearrangement joins TRBV9 to TRBJ2-7, with 7 bases matching TRBD1. CDR3 length: 11 amino acids. In germline, CDR1 is SGDLS, CDR2 YYNGEE. CDR3: CAGGRFYEQYF. CDR3 in DNA: TGTGCAGGGGGCAGGTTCTACGAGCAGTACTTC. The full variable domain, its missing parts supplied by reference TRBV9 and TRBJ2-7, is DSGVTQTPKHLITATGQRVTLRCSPRSGDLSVYWYQQSLDQGLQFLIQYYNGEERAKGNILERFSAQQFPDLHSELNLSSLELGDSALYFCAGGRFYEQYFGPGTRLTVT.

The CDR3 sequence: CASSPLVYEQYF. CDR3 coding DNA: TGTGCCAGCAGTCCGCTAGTCTACGAGCAGTACTTC. J is TRBJ2-7 and V is TRBV28; D remains unclear. Trimming shortened V by 5 bases and J by 3 bases, and 8 bases separated the two germline ends. The CDR3 runs 12 residues. Germline-derived CDR1 and CDR2 are MDHEN and SYDVKM.

A single count supports this clone. The CDR3 DNA is TGTGCCAGCAGGGCGGACAGGGGGAGGCGATGTCAGCCCCAGCATTTT. Its protein product is CASRADRGRRCQPQHF. The J gene is TRBJ1-5, the V gene TRBV13, with TRBD1 matching 10 bases. This CDR3 has 16 residues. V lost 6 bases to trimming and J lost 6 bases; unmatched junction nucleotides: 11. Germline-derived CDR1 and CDR2 are PRHDT and FYEKMQ (reference sequence).

The chain is built from TRBV4-3 and TRBJ2-1; 10 nucleotides match TRBD1. The CDR3 sequence is 17 residues long. Germline V CDR1 and CDR2: LGHNA, YSLEER. V lost 2 bases, J lost 5 bases, and 9 bases stayed unmatched. CDR3 nucleotide sequence: TGCGCCAGCAGCCAAATGGGACAGGGGCTGAGGGACAATGAGCAGTTCTTC. Translated, it gives CASSQMGQGLRDNEQFF.